These 2 T cell receptor beta chains were all obtained from the same sample, sequenced in a study of T cell repertoires in cytomegalovirus infection. From the reads, TCRdb called clonotypes with MiXCR, one entry per CDR3 protein. The table shows roughly 630,000 distinct CDR3 sequences, with 24% occurring only once. The specimen was CD8+ T cells from PBMCs. All receptors come from a human donor in good health (CMV status not recorded). Some clones in this sample may be carry-over from other donors' samples.

This chain connects TRBV6-2 or TRBV6-3 to TRBJ2-7, with TRBD2 as a possible D gene (5 bases). The CDR3 loop spans 13 amino acids. The ends were cut back, 7 bases at V and 6 bases at J, with 16 bases in the middle. The germline V gene has CDR1 MNHEY and CDR2 SVGEGT. CDR3 DNA sequence: TGTGCCAGCACCACGGGAAGGTCCGGCGAGCAGTACGTC. Translating gives CASTTGRSGEQYV.

There are many counts of this clonotype. The rearrangement joins TRBV7-6 to TRBJ2-1, with 12 bases lining up with TRBD2. This CDR3 has 14 residues. In germline, CDR1 is SGHVS, CDR2 FNYEAQ. J gave up 10 bases and V 5 bases, and 6 bases lay outside the gene matches. The CDR3 is CASSPLAGGPEQFF. CDR3 nucleotides: TGTGCCAGCAGCCCCCTAGCGGGGGGGCCGGAGCAGTTCTTC.